Shown below are 27 T cell receptor beta chains from a single sample sequenced in a study of OX40 agonist ivuxolimab in advanced cancers. Repertoires were generated with immunoSEQ multiplex PCR, while TCRdb's copy carries only in-frame clones and drops some. The sample holds around 98,000 clones, roughly 85% seen once. The source was CD4+ or CD8+ T cells sorted from blood, collected in a trial of the OX40 agonist ivuxolimab. These receptors were obtained from an adult with an advanced solid tumor such as melanoma, head and neck, liver or kidney cancer.

The chain links TRBV5-6 to TRBJ2-3; D possibly corresponds to TRBD1 (6 bases). The length of the CDR3 is 14 residues. Trimming removed 1 base from V and 4 bases from J, with 10 bases in between. Germline lookup yields CDR1 SGHDT and CDR2 YYEEEE. DNA of the CDR3: TGTGCCAGCAGCTTGTCGAAGGGGGCAGATACGCAGTATTTT. This sequence encodes CASSLSKGADTQYF.

This clone appeared once. The gene calls are TRBV7-8 and TRBJ1-2; 7 bases line up with TRBD1. In germline, CDR1 is SGHVS, CDR2 FQNEAQ. CDR3 length: 13 amino acids. V gave up 5 bases and J gave up 5 bases; unmatched junction bases: 5. CDR3 bases: TGTGCCAGCAGCCCAGGGACAGTGTATGGCTACACCTTC. It specifies CASSPGTVYGYTF.

The chain has TRBV5-4 and TRBJ2-7, with unresolved D. Deletions cut 2 bases from V and 3 bases from J, with 9 bases between. The CDR3 sequence is 13 residues long. Germline assignment: CDR1 SGHNT and CDR2 YYREEE (reference sequence). DNA of the CDR3: TGTGCCAGCAGCTTTGGACGTTACTACGAGCAGTACTTC. Translated: CASSFGRYYEQYF.

The rearrangement links TRBV5-1 to TRBJ1-1; D not certain. The CDR3 consists of 13 residues. Germline lookup yields CDR1 SGHRS and CDR2 YFSETQ. Trimming shortened V by 6 bases and J by 0 bases, and 9 bases separated the two germline ends. CDR3 amino acids: CASKKTVNTEAFF. The DNA for the CDR3 is TGCGCCAGCAAGAAAACGGTGAACACTGAAGCTTTCTTT.

The chain carries TRBV7-3 and TRBJ2-3; D remains ambiguous. Per germline, CDR1 SGHTA and CDR2 FQGTGA. Trimming left V 7 bases short and J 4 bases short, with 21 bases between. This CDR3 spans 16 amino acids. This chain's CDR3 is CASTPTRLSPPDTQYF. As DNA, the CDR3 is TGTGCCAGCACCCCTACTCGGCTTTCCCCCCCAGATACGCAGTATTTT.

This clone is medium-sized. The chain combines TRBV7-8 with TRBJ2-7; TRBD1 agrees at 7 bases. Germline CDR1 reads SGHVS; CDR2 reads FQNEAQ. J lost 1 base, V lost 8 bases, and 8 bases had no gene match. The CDR3 consists of 14 residues. The CDR3 nucleotides are TGTGCCAGCTTCTCGGGGACAGCTTCCTACGAGCAGTACTTC. Translating gives CASFSGTASYEQYF. Using reference TRBV7-8 and TRBJ2-7 for the parts outside the CDR3, the full variable domain is GAGVSQSPRYKVAKRGQDVALRCDPISGHVSLFWYQQALGQGPEFLTYFQNEAQLDKSGLPSDRFFAERPEGSVSTLKIQRTQQEDSAVYLCASFSGTASYEQYFGPGTRLTVT.

The V gene is TRBV11-3, the J gene TRBJ2-2; D is undetermined. Germline lookup yields CDR1 SGHNT and CDR2 YENEEA. This CDR3 is 12 amino acids long. V was cut by 5 bases and J by 6 bases, with 7 bases left in between. In nucleotides, the CDR3 is TGTGCCAGCAGCCAGTTGGCCGGGGAGCTGTTTTTT. Its protein is CASSQLAGELFF.

This chain connects TRBV7-6 to TRBJ2-1; 8 bases are a match to TRBD1. V gave up 0 bases and J gave up 3 bases; unmatched junction bases: 4. Germline CDR1 reads SGHVS; CDR2 reads FNYEAQ. The length of the CDR3 is 16 residues. The CDR3 sequence: CASSLAGTGVYNEQFF. The CDR3 bases are TGTGCCAGCAGCTTAGCCGGGACAGGAGTCTACAATGAGCAGTTCTTC.

The genes are TRBV7-2 and TRBJ2-5; 12 nucleotides match TRBD2. Looked up from germline, CDR1 is SGHTA and CDR2 is FQGNSA. V trimming: 3 bases; J trimming: 7 bases; junction bases outside the gene matches: 6. The CDR3 is made up of 15 amino acids. The CDR3 DNA sequence: TGTGCCAGCAGCTTTGAGACTAGCGGGGGAGGGACCCAGTACTTC. The encoded protein is CASSFETSGGGTQYF.

The J gene is TRBJ1-4, the V gene TRBV11-1, with D perhaps TRBD1 (5 bases). V was shortened by 3 bases and J by 12 bases, with 8 bases between the two germline ends. Germline V gene sequence: CDR1 SGHAT, CDR2 FQDESV (reference sequence). This CDR3 is 11 amino acids long. DNA for the CDR3: TGTGCCAGCAGCTTCGGACAACAACTGTTTTTT. This translates into CASSFGQQLFF.

This chain uses TRBV18 with TRBJ2-5, with D possibly being TRBD2 (7 bases). Trimming stripped 6 bases from V and 3 bases from J, with 11 bases between. The CDR3 totals 13 residues. CDR1 and CDR2 from the germline V gene are KGHSH and LQKENI. The CDR3 DNA is TGTGCCAGCTCTCAGGGGAGGGAAGAGACCCAGTACTTC. The encoded protein is CASSQGREETQYF.

About this clone: An end of the junction does not agree with germline; a read error may underlie this. The chain joins TRBV7-9 to TRBJ2-5; D uncertain. Germline V gene sequence: CDR1 SEHNR, CDR2 FQNEAQ (reference sequence). The CDR3 runs 11 residues. Here the CDR3 DNA reads TGTGCCAGCAGCTTAGGGAACTCCAGAAACTTC. Protein sequence: CASSLGNSRNF.

Comment on this clone: An end of the junction differs from the germline gene, which may be a read error. The V call is TRBV7-9, the J call TRBJ2-1, with D perhaps TRBD1 (6 bases). Germline V gene data show CDR1 as SEHNR and CDR2 as FQNEAQ (reference sequence). The CDR3 loop spans 15 amino acids. The chain's CDR3 is CASTLGTQSYNEQFF. DNA of the CDR3: TGTGCCAGCACCTTAGGGACACAGTCATACAATGAGCAGTTCTTC.

There are a few counts of this clone. The V and J genes are TRBV29-1 and TRBJ1-1; the D gene is possibly TRBD1 (6 bases). CDR1 and CDR2 (germline): SQVTM, ANQGSEA. The CDR3 spans 13 residues. V gave up 5 bases and J gave up 5 bases, with 15 bases separating them. In DNA, the CDR3 is TGCAGCGTTCTCAAAGGGGGGTTTACTGAAGCTTTCTTT. Translation: CSVLKGGFTEAFF.

The rearrangement joins TRBV18 to TRBJ2-3, with unresolved D. Germline V lookup: CDR1 KGHSH, CDR2 LQKENI. V was clipped by 3 bases and J by 0 bases, with 10 bases between them. The CDR3 runs 15 residues. In DNA, the CDR3 is TGTGCCAGCTCACCGTTCGACTCGAGCACAGATACGCAGTATTTT. Amino acids: CASSPFDSSTDTQYF.

The chain joins TRBV19 to TRBJ2-5, with a weak D call TRBD1 (6 bases). Germline CDR1 is LNHDA and CDR2 is SQIVND (reference sequence). With 4 bases removed from V and 4 bases from J, the gap between germline ends came to 37 bases. The CDR3 is 22 residues long. The CDR3 coding sequence is TGTGCCAGTAGTAAATTTAACATCCGGGACAAGACAACCCCGGATCACAGAGAGACCCAGTACTTC. It encodes CASSKFNIRDKTTPDHRETQYF.

This chain uses TRBV18 with TRBJ2-7; D uncertain. Trimming took 2 bases from V and 5 from J, leaving 10 bases between them. Germline V gene data show CDR1 as KGHSH and CDR2 as LQKENI. This CDR3 contains 13 residues. CDR3 loop: CASSPGSANEQYF. As DNA, the CDR3 is TGTGCCAGCTCACCAGGGTCAGCCAACGAGCAGTACTTC.

The chain couples TRBV6-1 to TRBJ1-3; D is ambiguous. Germline CDR1 and CDR2: MNHNS and SASEGT. Trimming cost V 4 bases and J 0 bases, with 7 bases left between them. The CDR3 has 14 amino acids. The CDR3 protein is CASSASYSGNTIYF. The DNA of the CDR3 is TGTGCCAGCAGTGCGTCCTACTCTGGAAACACCATATATTTT.

The chain couples TRBV6-1 to TRBJ1-1, with no clear D. The CDR3 covers 13 residues. Germline V gene lookup returns CDR1 MNHNS and CDR2 SASEGT. V gave up 7 bases and J gave up 6 bases, with 15 bases separating them. This CDR3 is CASIKPLSAEAFF. In DNA form, the CDR3 reads TGTGCCAGCATTAAACCTCTGTCGGCTGAAGCTTTCTTT.

This clone is judged medium-sized. The gene calls are TRBV6-6 and TRBJ1-3; no reliable D call. The CDR3 spans 11 residues. Per germline, CDR1 MNHNY and CDR2 SVGAGI (reference sequence). V was trimmed by 3 bases and J by 7 bases, leaving 4 bases between them. CDR3 loop: CASSYTNTIYF. CDR3 bases: TGTGCCAGCAGTTATACGAACACCATATATTTT.

The chain carries TRBV18 and TRBJ1-1; TRBD1 matches at 8 bases. The CDR3 runs to 15 residues. Trimming removed 4 bases from V and 6 bases from J; junction bases left unmatched: 10. Germline assignment: CDR1 KGHSH and CDR2 LQKENI. The chain's CDR3 is CASSQSQGAGAEAFF. The CDR3 DNA reads as TGTGCCAGCTCACAATCTCAGGGGGCTGGGGCTGAAGCTTTCTTT. The whole variable domain, filled in from reference TRBV18 and TRBJ1-1, reads NAGVMQNPRHLVRRRGQEARLRCSPMKGHSHVYWYRQLPEEGLKFMVYLQKENIIDESGMPKERFSAEFPKEGPSILRIQQVVRGDSAAYFCASSQSQGAGAEAFFGQGTRLTVV.

This rearrangement joins TRBV6-1 to TRBJ1-5; TRBD1 is a possible D gene (6 bases). V lost 4 bases and J lost 7, with 17 bases in between. The CDR3 consists of 15 residues. Per the germline V gene, CDR1 is MNHNS and CDR2 is SASEGT. The CDR3 region is CASSVSGGARQPQHF. CDR3 bases: TGTGCCAGCAGTGTGTCGGGGGGCGCCAGACAGCCCCAGCATTTT.

The rearrangement uses TRBV12-5 and TRBJ1-1, with D unclear. Trimming cost V 1 base and J 6 bases, with 9 bases left between them. Germline values: CDR1 LGHNT, CDR2 FRNRAP. The CDR3 is 13 amino acids. Here the CDR3 reads CASGLDTAPEAFF. The CDR3 DNA is TGTGCTAGTGGTTTGGATACCGCGCCTGAAGCTTTCTTT.

Details on this clone: Other nucleotide sequences in the sample specify the same CDR3. This rearrangement joins TRBV6-5 to TRBJ2-7; D is unresolved. The germline V gene has CDR1 MNHEY and CDR2 SVGAGI. CDR3 size: 11 residues. V was clipped by 5 bases and J by 5 bases, with 7 bases between them. The CDR3 nucleotides read TGTGCCAGCAGTCTGGAGAACGAGCAGTACTTC. Encoded protein: CASSLENEQYF.

The genes are TRBV2 and TRBJ2-1; D ambiguous. Germline V gives CDR1 SNHLY, CDR2 FYNNEI. The V and J ends lost 1 base and 9 bases respectively, with 7 bases between them. The CDR3 covers 12 residues. The CDR3, as DNA: TGTGCCAGCAGTGAAGGTCTTCGTGAGCAGTTCTTC. This codes for CASSEGLREQFF.

The CDR3: CASSYSALSDTEAFF. The CDR3 DNA reads as TGTGCCAGCAGTTACTCGGCTCTTTCGGACACTGAAGCTTTCTTT. This chain connects TRBV6-5 to TRBJ1-1, with D unclear. Germline V gene sequence: CDR1 MNHEY, CDR2 SVGAGI. V lost 0 bases and J lost 3, with 11 bases in between. The CDR3 is 15 amino acids.

The chain is built from TRBV18 and TRBJ2-5; D unresolved. This CDR3 contains 15 residues. Trimming stripped 6 bases from V and 1 base from J, with 15 bases between. CDR1 is KGHSH, CDR2 LQKENI, per germline. For the CDR3, the DNA is TGTGCCAGCTCCATATCCGAGGCGAGCCAAGAGACCCAGTACTTC. This codes for CASSISEASQETQYF.